Sequencing of this TCR beta chain was carried out in a study of cytomegalovirus exposure and HLA in healthy donors. Vbeta (60) and Jbeta (13) primers were used in the PCR. The method was immunoSEQ multiplex PCR; TCRdb's version includes in-frame clones alone and lacks a portion of them. The sample lists approximately 190,000 clones; approximately 84% were seen once. Study results and caveats: As a later analysis showed, several of the most significant clusters appeared to be linked to common viral pathogens. The analysis excluded some indistinguishable V segments, including TRBV6-2 and TRBV6-3.

Concerning this clone: No antigen is known for it. The sample contains more than one DNA sequence encoding this CDR3.

The CDR3 runs 15 residues. From germline, CDR1 is SGHRS and CDR2 YFSETQ. V shed 3 bases and J shed 1 base, with 13 bases lying between them. J is TRBJ1-1 and V is TRBV5-1, with D perhaps matching TRBD1 (5 bases). Sequences were obtained from PBMCs. The TCR sequence derives from a woman aged 45-59 years in good health and CMV-seropositive. The CDR3 DNA reads TGCGCCAGCAGCTATGGGGGGGGGTCGAACACTGAAGCTTTCTTT. Protein sequence: CASSYGGGSNTEAFF.